Presented here are 15 T cell receptor beta chains from one specimen sequenced in a study of CD4 T cells in relation to SARS-CoV-2 and coronaviruses. Profiled with immunoSEQ multiplex PCR; TCRdb holds only in-frame clones, not every one. This table has tens of thousands of clones, 85% to 90% appearing once. Sequencing was done on a sample of memory CD4+ T cells from PBMCs. These receptors all stem from an adult with COVID-19.

CDR3 residues: CASSLGLRVGGSQETQYF. The CDR3 DNA reads as TGTGCCAGCAGCTTAGGCTTACGGGTAGGGGGTTCACAAGAGACCCAGTACTTC. The chain links TRBV7-2 to TRBJ2-5, with D maybe TRBD1 (6 bases). This CDR3 has 18 residues. Germline CDR1 SGHTA, CDR2 FQGNSA. V was pared by 1 base and J by 2 bases, with 20 bases between.

This clone was seen only a few times. The rearrangement uses TRBV7-9 and TRBJ2-1, with D tentatively TRBD1 or TRBD2 (5 bases each). There are 14 residues in the CDR3. V was trimmed by 5 bases and J by 8 bases, leaving 16 bases between them. Germline assignment: CDR1 SEHNR and CDR2 FQNEAQ (reference sequence). CDR3 DNA: TGTGCCAGCAGCCGGGACCTCAATTCCTATGAGCAGTTCTTC. It translates to CASSRDLNSYEQFF. Together with reference TRBV7-9 and TRBJ2-1, the CDR3 gives the full variable domain: DTGVSQNPRHKITKRGQNVTFRCDPISEHNRLYWYRQTLGQGPEFLTYFQNEAQLEKSRLLSDRFSAERPKGSFSTLEIQRTEQGDSAMYLCASSRDLNSYEQFFGPGTRLTVL.

This sequence joins TRBV6-5 and TRBJ2-1; unclear D gene. The CDR3 loop spans 11 amino acids. Germline assignment: CDR1 MNHEY and CDR2 SVGAGI. The germline V and J ends were trimmed by 4 bases and 9 bases, with 7 bases remaining between them. In nucleotides, the CDR3 is TGTGCCAGCAGTTCCCCCGGTGAGCAGTTCTTC. Encoded protein: CASSSPGEQFF.

The rearrangement joins TRBV14 to TRBJ2-7; TRBD2 agrees at 9 bases. The V gene's germline CDR1 is SGHDN and CDR2 FVKESK. V trimming: 3 bases; J trimming: 3 bases; junction bases outside the gene matches: 9. The CDR3 contains 16 residues. The CDR3 DNA follows: TGTGCCAGCAGCCAGAATCGTCCTAGCGGGGACTACGAGCAGTACTTC. It yields the protein CASSQNRPSGDYEQYF. Full variable domain (missing parts from reference TRBV14 and TRBJ2-7): EAGVTQFPSHSVIEKGQTVTLRCDPISGHDNLYWYRRVMGKEIKFLLHFVKESKQDESGMPNNRFLAERTGGTYSTLKVQPAELEDSGVYFCASSQNRPSGDYEQYFGPGTRLTVT.

A word on this clone: In the same sample, other DNA sequences code for this CDR3. The chain recombines TRBV6-5 with TRBJ1-2; tentative D call: TRBD1 (6 bases). The V end was cut by 6 bases, the J end by 3 bases, with 17 bases between. This CDR3 spans 15 amino acids. The germline V gene encodes CDR1 MNHEY and CDR2 SVGAGI. The CDR3 region has the DNA TGTGCCAGCAGGAGGAGGGGGGGAGAAGACTATGGCTACACCTTC. Protein: CASRRRGGEDYGYTF.

The J gene is TRBJ2-3, the V gene TRBV9; D remains ambiguous. This CDR3 region has 12 residues. Germline V CDR1 and CDR2: SGDLS, YYNGEE. Trimming left V 4 bases short and J 1 base short, with 4 bases between. The CDR3 nucleotides read TGTGCCAGCAGCATGCGCACAGATACGCAGTATTTT. This codes for CASSMRTDTQYF.

V usage is TRBV29-1 and J usage is TRBJ1-2; maybe TRBD1 (5 bases). The V gene's germline CDR1 is SQVTM and CDR2 ANQGSEA. The ends were cut back, 6 bases at V and 2 bases at J, with 13 bases in the middle. CDR3 length equals 13 residues. The CDR3 DNA follows: TGCAGCGTCGGGGACCTCTCAAACTATGGCTACACCTTC. This codes for CSVGDLSNYGYTF.

This clone showed up just once. This rearrangement joins TRBV28 to TRBJ2-7; 7 nucleotides agree with TRBD1. The length of the CDR3 is 13 residues. J lost 5 bases, V lost 6 bases, and 7 bases had no gene match. CDR1 MDHEN and CDR2 SYDVKM come from the germline V gene. Here the CDR3 reads CASSVPGQHEQYF. CDR3 in DNA: TGTGCCAGCAGCGTACCGGGACAGCACGAGCAGTACTTC.

This chain connects TRBV10-3 to TRBJ1-5; 11 bases are shared with TRBD1. Germline V gene lookup returns CDR1 ENHRY and CDR2 SYGVKD. With V trimmed by 6 bases and J by 5 bases, 6 bases remained unmatched. The CDR3 is 15 residues long. The CDR3 protein is CAISPDRGHDQPQHF. For the CDR3, the DNA is TGTGCCATCAGCCCGGACAGGGGGCACGATCAGCCCCAGCATTTT.

V and J are TRBV28 and TRBJ2-2, with D unresolved. V lost 6 bases and J 5 bases, leaving 7 bases between the germline ends. Germline V CDR1 and CDR2: MDHEN, SYDVKM. The CDR3 has 12 residues. The CDR3 spells CASRRVTGELFF. CDR3 DNA: TGTGCCAGCAGAAGGGTGACCGGGGAGCTGTTTTTT.

The J gene is TRBJ2-7, the V gene TRBV27; no clear D. The CDR3 loop spans 13 amino acids. V dropped 6 bases and J dropped 0 bases, with 9 bases sitting between them. The germline V gene has CDR1 MNHEY and CDR2 SMNVEV (reference sequence). CDR3 loop: CASRVDRSYEQYF. The CDR3, as DNA: TGTGCCAGCAGAGTGGACCGCTCCTACGAGCAGTACTTC.

This chain joins TRBV14 and TRBJ1-6; D is perhaps TRBD1 (6 bases). Germline assignment: CDR1 SGHDN and CDR2 FVKESK. This CDR3 comprises 14 residues. Trimming left V 4 bases short and J 7 bases short, with 11 bases between. The CDR3 reads CASSLRTVNSPLHF. In DNA form, the CDR3 reads TGTGCCAGCAGCCTTCGGACAGTGAATTCACCCCTCCACTTT.

V usage is TRBV19 and J usage is TRBJ2-7; D ambiguous. V lost 1 base and J lost 6, with 7 bases in between. The germline gives CDR1 LNHDA, CDR2 SQIVND (reference sequence). The CDR3 covers 12 residues. CDR3 region: CASSIVGFEQYF. The CDR3, as DNA: TGTGCCAGTAGTATAGTAGGGTTCGAGCAGTACTTC.

This sequence joins TRBV6-5 and TRBJ1-1, with D tentatively TRBD1 (5 bases). This CDR3 spans 14 amino acids. Trimming left V 6 bases short and J 8 bases short, with 19 bases between. Germline lookup yields CDR1 MNHEY and CDR2 SVGAGI. The DNA of the CDR3 is TGTGCCAGCAGCCGACTGGGGGGGAGCAGGGAAGCTTTCTTT. Its translation is CASSRLGGSREAFF.

The CDR3 nucleotides read TGTGCCAGTAGTATAGATCCGCAGATAAATGGCTACACCTTC. It codes for CASSIDPQINGYTF. The chain recombines TRBV19 with TRBJ1-2; D unclear. Germline loops: CDR1 LNHDA, CDR2 SQIVND (reference sequence). V lost 0 bases to trimming and J lost 6 bases, with 11 bases between them. The CDR3 has 14 residues.